The 19 T cell receptor beta chains in this list originate from one sample, sequenced in a study of T cell responses to AZD1222 COVID-19 vaccine listed by TCRdb under 2021. Libraries were made using the immunoSEQ multiplex PCR assay. This immuneACCESS table, as held by TCRdb, lists in-frame sequences with V and J called but not all clones. Of the missing ones, under half trace to an unresolved V gene in checked studies; the others have no known cause. Recorded for this sample are fewer than 120,000 clones; around nine tenths of them occurred a single time. The leading ten clones occupy 15% of the sample. The time point label, as the study defines it: about 28 days (+/-7) after the second vaccine dose. This material consisted of peripheral blood, taken 28 days after the second AZD1222 dose. The receptors come from an adult who received the AZD1222 COVID-19 vaccine.

The rearrangement links TRBV15 to TRBJ2-7; D gene uncertain. V lost 8 bases to trimming and J lost 0 bases, with 11 bases between them. Germline assignment: CDR1 LNHNV and CDR2 YYDKDF (reference sequence). This CDR3 is 13 amino acids long. The CDR3 nucleotides read TGTGCCACCGGGAACCCGGCCTCCTACGAGCAGTACTTC. It is translated as CATGNPASYEQYF.

This chain joins TRBV19 and TRBJ1-2, with TRBD1 matching 9 bases. Germline trimming cut 3 bases from V and 3 bases from J; bases unmatched to any gene: 14. Germline assignment: CDR1 LNHDA and CDR2 SQIVND (reference sequence). The CDR3 spans 18 residues. CDR3 DNA: TGTGCCAGTAGTATTTTCGCGTACAGGGGGCTTTCGGACTATGGCTACACCTTC. Its translation is CASSIFAYRGLSDYGYTF.

This clone was observed a single time. V is TRBV18 and J is TRBJ2-1; 7 bases map to TRBD1. Germline values: CDR1 KGHSH, CDR2 LQKENI. The CDR3 runs 15 residues. The V and J ends lost 6 bases and 1 base, in that order; junction bases with no gene match: 6. CDR3 residues: CASSPNRGSYNEQFF. The CDR3 DNA is TGTGCCAGCTCGCCAAACAGGGGTTCCTACAATGAGCAGTTCTTC.

V is TRBV5-1 and J is TRBJ2-3; 7 nucleotides align to TRBD2. Germline V gene sequence: CDR1 SGHRS, CDR2 YFSETQ. This CDR3 is 17 amino acids long. The V segment lost 0 bases and the J segment 4 bases; nucleotides outside the gene matches: 11. CDR3 sequence (DNA): TGCGCCAGCAGCTTGGGTAGAAGCGGGAAAGGGGCAGATACGCAGTATTTT. It is translated as CASSLGRSGKGADTQYF.

This rearrangement joins TRBV7-8 to TRBJ2-5; 14 positions agree with TRBD2. CDR1 and CDR2 from the germline V gene are SGHVS and FQNEAQ. Germline trimming cut 5 bases from V and 5 bases from J; bases unmatched to any gene: 7. This CDR3 is 16 amino acids long. DNA for the CDR3: TGTGCCAGCAGCCCGCGGACTAGCGGGGGGTTGGAGACCCAGTACTTC. Its translation is CASSPRTSGGLETQYF.

This chain links TRBV10-3 with TRBJ2-1, with 12 bases identical to TRBD2. V gave up 5 bases and J gave up 4 bases; unmatched junction bases: 3. The CDR3 extends over 15 amino acids. CDR1 is ENHRY, CDR2 SYGVKD, per germline. CDR3 bases: TGTGCCATCAGTACTACTAGCGGGGGGTACAATGAGCAGTTCTTC. This sequence encodes CAISTTSGGYNEQFF.

The chain recombines TRBV6-5 with TRBJ2-7, with D possibly being TRBD1 (6 bases). This CDR3 has 13 amino acids. CDR1 is MNHEY and CDR2 is SVGAGI in the germline V gene. Trimming left V 4 bases short and J 3 bases short, with 10 bases between. The CDR3 spells CASSLDRDYEQYF. CDR3 coding DNA: TGTGCCAGCAGTTTGGACAGAGACTACGAGCAGTACTTC.

The count of this clone is one. The chain recombines TRBV5-6 with TRBJ2-5; either TRBD1 or TRBD2 may fit D (5 bases each). The germline V gene encodes CDR1 SGHDT and CDR2 YYEEEE. Trimming shortened V by 4 bases and J by 1 base, and 8 bases separated the two germline ends. The CDR3 is 13 residues long. The CDR3, as DNA: TGTGCCAGCAGCCGGGACCTCCAAGAGACCCAGTACTTC. Residues: CASSRDLQETQYF.

The genes are TRBV7-9 and TRBJ1-1; D possibly corresponds to TRBD1 (5 bases). CDR1 and CDR2 (germline): SEHNR, FQNEAQ (reference sequence). The ends were cut back, 7 bases at V and 5 bases at J, with 20 bases in the middle. The CDR3 covers 15 residues. The CDR3 protein is CASTTLDAWGTEAFF. The CDR3 coding sequence is TGTGCCAGCACCACCCTAGACGCCTGGGGGACTGAAGCTTTCTTT.

V is TRBV3-1 (or the pseudogene TRBV3-2) and J is TRBJ2-1, with D possibly TRBD2 on 6 matching bases. The CDR3 length is 16 residues. Germline CDR1 LGHDT, CDR2 YNNKEL (reference sequence). V lost 2 bases to trimming and J lost 7 bases, with 18 bases between them. In nucleotides, the CDR3 is TGTGCCAGCAGCCAACAGGGACTGCAAAGAGGAAATGAGCAGTTCTTC. It encodes CASSQQGLQRGNEQFF.

V usage is TRBV2 and J usage is TRBJ2-5; tentative D call: TRBD2 (5 bases). Germline CDR1 reads SNHLY; CDR2 reads FYNNEI. There are 12 residues in the CDR3. Deletions cut 3 bases from V and 9 bases from J, with 11 bases between. CDR3 in amino acids: CASSDIARAQYF. CDR3 coding DNA: TGTGCCAGCAGTGACATTGCGAGGGCCCAGTACTTC.

The rearrangement joins TRBV29-1 to TRBJ1-1; TRBD1 matches 10 bases. V dropped 4 bases and J dropped 4; count of bases not matched to a gene: 12. The CDR3 sequence is 16 residues long. Germline V gives CDR1 SQVTM, CDR2 ANQGSEA. The CDR3 DNA reads TGCAGCGTTGGCGTACGGGGACAGGGGAGGGTCACTGAAGCTTTCTTT. This translates into CSVGVRGQGRVTEAFF.

This sequence joins TRBV4-1 and TRBJ2-1; no firm D call. Trimming cost V 5 bases and J 5 bases, with 13 bases left between them. Germline V CDR1 and CDR2: MGHRA, YSYEKL. The CDR3 runs to 14 residues. CDR3 residues: CASSSLARNNEQFF. The CDR3 DNA reads as TGCGCCAGCAGCTCCCTTGCCAGGAACAATGAGCAGTTCTTC.

The J gene is TRBJ2-5, the V gene TRBV6-1, with 11 bases identical to TRBD1. This CDR3 contains 16 residues. Germline V lookup: CDR1 MNHNS, CDR2 SASEGT. The ends lost 4 bases at V and 5 bases at J; junction bases unmatched: 9. DNA of the CDR3: TGTGCCAGCAGTGGGACAGGGGGCTATGTGTCGGAGACCCAGTACTTC. Residues: CASSGTGGYVSETQYF.

The chain is built from TRBV11-2 and TRBJ1-1; D unclear. This CDR3 is built from 13 residues. Trimming stripped 5 bases from V and 0 bases from J, with 7 bases between. CDR1 and CDR2 from the germline V gene are SGHAT and FQNNGV. The CDR3, as DNA: TGTGCCAGCAGCACTCAAATGAACACTGAAGCTTTCTTT. As protein: CASSTQMNTEAFF.

The genes are TRBV2 and TRBJ2-2; D may be TRBD2 (5 bases). This CDR3 is 15 amino acids long. V was cut by 3 bases and J by 8 bases, with 16 bases left in between. CDR1 and CDR2 (germline): SNHLY, FYNNEI. This CDR3 reads CASSDQRQIPGELFF. The CDR3 DNA reads as TGTGCCAGCAGTGACCAGCGGCAGATCCCAGGGGAGCTGTTTTTT.

The chain has TRBV28 and TRBJ1-5, with D perhaps matching TRBD1 (6 bases). The CDR3 covers 17 residues. Trimming removed 6 bases at V and 0 bases at J, with 18 bases between. CDR1 and CDR2 from the germline V gene are MDHEN and SYDVKM. In DNA, the CDR3 is TGTGCCAGCAGCTTAAAGGCCTTCAGGGGTAGCAATCAGCCCCAGCATTTT. Protein product: CASSLKAFRGSNQPQHF.

This chain connects TRBV6-6 to TRBJ2-7; D is undetermined. CDR3 length: 16 residues. V lost 0 bases and J lost 0, with 12 bases in between. The germline gives CDR1 MNHNY, CDR2 SVGAGI (reference sequence). DNA for the CDR3: TGTGCCAGCAGTTACTCGAAATTACTGCTCTCCTACGAGCAGTACTTC. It encodes CASSYSKLLLSYEQYF.

Concerning this clone itself: One end of the junction is discordant with germline, which a read error may explain. V is TRBV7-7 and J is TRBJ2-2, with D perhaps assigned TRBD1 or TRBD2 (5 bases each). CDR1 and CDR2 from the germline V gene are SSHAT and FNYEAQ (reference sequence). This CDR3 spans 13 amino acids. In nucleotides, the CDR3 is TGTGCTAGCAGCCCTACTGGGGGCGGGGAGCTGTTTTTT. Protein: CASSPTGGGELFF. Filled out from reference TRBV7-7 and TRBJ2-2, the complete variable domain reads GAGVSQSPRYKVTKRGQDVTLRCDPISSHATLYWYQQALGQGPEFLTYFNYEAQPDKSGLPSDRFSAERPEGSISTLTIQRTEQRDSAMYRCASSPTGGGELFFGEGSRLTVL.